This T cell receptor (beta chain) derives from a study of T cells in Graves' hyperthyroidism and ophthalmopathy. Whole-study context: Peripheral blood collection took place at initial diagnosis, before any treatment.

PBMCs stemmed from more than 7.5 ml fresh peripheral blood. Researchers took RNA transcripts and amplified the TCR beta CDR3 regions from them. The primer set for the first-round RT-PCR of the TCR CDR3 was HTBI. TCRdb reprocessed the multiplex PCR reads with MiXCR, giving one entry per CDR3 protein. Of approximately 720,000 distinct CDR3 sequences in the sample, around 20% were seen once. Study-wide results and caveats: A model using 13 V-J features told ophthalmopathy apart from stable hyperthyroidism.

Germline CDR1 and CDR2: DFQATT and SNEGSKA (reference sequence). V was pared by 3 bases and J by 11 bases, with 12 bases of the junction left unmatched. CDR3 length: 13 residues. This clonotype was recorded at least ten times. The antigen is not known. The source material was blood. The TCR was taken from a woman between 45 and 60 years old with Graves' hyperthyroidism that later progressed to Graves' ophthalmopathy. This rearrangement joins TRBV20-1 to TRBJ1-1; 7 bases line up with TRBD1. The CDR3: CSASTDREGDAFF. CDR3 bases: TGCAGTGCTAGCACCGACAGGGAAGGGGATGCTTTCTTT.